This TCR beta chain was profiled in a study of T cell responses to AZD1222 COVID-19 vaccine. Findings and limits, study-wide: Baseline serology detected seropositivity in only 5 or 6 AZD1222 recipients. Scientists sampled the repertoires only once the peak T cell response had passed. CD4 TCRs associated with vaccination spanned spike, dominating at 160-218 and 743-854. Most donors were white British and more were female, and clonal diversity was possibly underestimated.

Repertoires were generated with immunoSEQ multiplex PCR, while TCRdb's copy carries only in-frame clones and drops some. The sample holds over 120,000 clones, around nine tenths seen once. A note on this clone: Its target is not known.

CDR3 length: 13 amino acids. The V gene lost 7 bases and the J gene lost 7 bases, with 13 bases spanning the gap. Germline CDR1 reads LNHDA; CDR2 reads SQIVND (reference sequence). This sample comprised peripheral blood, obtained on day 0 of AZD1222 vaccination. The J gene is TRBJ2-2, the V gene TRBV19; D possibly corresponds to TRBD2 (5 bases). This sequence was found in an adult in good health. The CDR3 nucleotides are TGTGCCAGTACCACGGACTGGCGCGGGGAGCTGTTTTTT. Its protein is CASTTDWRGELFF.